The TCR beta chain under discussion was sequenced for a study of naive and memory T cell subsets. Study results and caveats: From naive to CM, EM and EMRA, diversity decreased and Gini increased. Possibly reflecting memory cells re-expressing CD45RA, a few larger clonotypes occurred in naive repertoires, especially CD8.

The CDR3 covers 15 residues. The germline V and J ends were trimmed by 2 bases and 0 bases, with 8 bases remaining between them. Per germline, CDR1 MDHEN and CDR2 SYDVKM. An equimolar mix of two oligonucleotides served as the beta constant-region primer for TRBC1 and TRBC2. Nested alpha and beta constant-region primers with the SP2 primer drove four PCR rounds on ligated cDNA. The cDNA 3' end received a ligated single-stranded oligonucleotide carrying the SP2 primer and a 12-nucleotide UMI. TCRdb re-derived calls from the UMI-ligation and nested PCR reads in MiXCR, one entry per CDR3 protein. The sample shows about 150,000 distinct CDR3 sequences, over 20% of them seen only once. Separate alpha and beta amplification began at the second PCR step. Sequential positive selection took CD4 T cells first, then CD8 T cells. A few counts support this clonotype. What it recognizes is unknown.

Sequencing input: naive CD4+ T cells from blood. The J gene is TRBJ1-5, the V gene TRBV28; unclear D gene. The receptor comes from a human donor in good health. The CDR3, as DNA: TGTGCCAGCAGTTTAGGTGTGGGTAGCAATCAGCCCCAGCATTTT. Translation: CASSLGVGSNQPQHF. Supplemented by reference TRBV28 and TRBJ1-5, the full variable domain reads DVKVTQSSRYLVKRTGEKVFLECVQDMDHENMFWYRQDPGLGLRLIYFSYDVKMKEKGDIPEGYSVSREKKERFSLILESASTNQTSMYLCASSLGVGSNQPQHFGDGTRLSIL.